This T cell receptor beta chain comes out of a study of regulatory T cells in long-lasting Graves disease (TCRdb year 2021). In terms of the full investigation: To count as having persistent Graves' disease, a patient had to have received antithyroid drug treatment for over 5 years with TSH receptor autoantibodies remaining persistently positive. In the clinical cohort, patients with persistent Graves' disease had used antithyroid drugs for an average of roughly 10 years. The study took place in China and was registered as a clinical trial. A total of around 35 samples underwent TCR sequencing, from roughly 13 patients with persistent Graves' disease and 20 or so patients with newly diagnosed Graves' disease. This study used TCR sequencing and RNA sequencing of peripheral blood to compare persistent Graves' disease patients against newly diagnosed Graves' disease patients.

General findings and caveats noted by the study authors: Lower TCR Shannon entropy and fewer highly expanded clones were observed in persistent Graves' disease patients than in newly diagnosed patients, which suggested clonal expansion. A larger number of public clonotypes was shared among persistent patients (about 2,700) than among newly diagnosed patients (approximately 1,000). As a limitation, the authors acknowledged that the small sample size may reduce accuracy. Sequencing and analysis were limited to the TCR beta chain. TRBV28, TRBJ1-2 and TRBJ2-5 were preferentially used in persistent disease, while TRBV20-1 and TRBJ2-1 were favored in newly diagnosed disease. Only peripheral blood was studied, because thyroid tissue, the primary lesion, was inaccessible.

About this clonotype itself: No cognate antigen has been identified for it. Given a much more abundant clone one base away, this may be a read error.

Interpreted using the paper, the time point label stands for: persistent/refractory GD, antithyroid drugs over 5 years with positive TRAb. For both TCR sequencing and RNA sequencing, RNA was extracted from PBMCs in TRIzol. The diagnosis of Graves' disease was made according to American Thyroid Association guidelines. Patients for the study were recruited at an endocrinology department in Xi'an, China. Each patient gave around 9 milliliters of peripheral blood, collected in an EDTA anticoagulant tube. PBMCs were isolated by Ficoll Paque Plus density gradient separation without further T cell sorting. An Agilent 2100 Bioanalyzer and agarose gel were used to assess RNA quality, and a NanoDrop 2000 was used to measure RNA concentration. The CDR3 measures 16 amino acids from cysteine to phenylalanine. Here the CDR3 DNA is all that survives: 48 bases in frame from base 1. V is pared back by 11 bases and J by 2 bases, with 22 bases lying between the germline termini. From the germline V gene, CDR1 is SNHLY and CDR2 is FYNNEI.

Preparation of the library involved multiplex PCR. The sequencer was an Illumina HiSeq 4000. iRepertoire HTBI primers and Arm-PCR amplification of CDR3 regions were used to construct TCR beta libraries. Before sequencing, the PCR products went through gel purification. Regarding the original processing steps: Across samples, around 62 TRBV and 13 to 15 TRBJ segments were identified and used for gene usage analysis of CDR3 amino acid clonotypes. Filtered high-quality paired reads were merged into contigs using COPE and FqMerger. Contigs were aligned with BLAST to IMGT TRBV, TRBD and TRBJ reference genes, and CDR3 was defined per IMGT. Any clonotype with a frequency above 0.1% was counted as a highly expanded clone. Shannon entropy was used to measure repertoire diversity, and the Gini coefficient was used to measure V-J evenness. A clonotype found in more than one individual was treated as public. The raw public data were reprocessed by TCRdb itself: fastp quality trimming at Q25, MiXCR clonotype calling, in-frame beta chains only. All rows with the same CDR3 protein become a single entry with the most common DNA and genes. The V and J calls were determined by TCRdb, not by the authors. The sample table lists almost 350,000 distinct CDR3 sequences, around a fifth of them with a count of one. Jointly, the top ten make up roughly 29% of the sample.

The V gene is TRBV2 and the J gene is TRBJ1-5, with no confidently assigned D gene. This clonotype was sampled from a female donor with Graves disease. The sequenced sample was peripheral blood mononuclear cells (PBMCs), obtained when the disease was refractory, from a patient treated with antithyroid drugs. The DNA sequence is as follows: TGTGCCGGCATAGAAGAGCCCTGGGGAGGCAATCAGCCCCAGCATTTT. Its protein reads: CAGIEEPWGGNQPQHF. When the CDR3 is completed using the reference TRBV2 and TRBJ1-5 genes on either side, the full variable domain is EPEVTQTPSHQVTQMGQEVILRCVPISNHLYFYWYRQILGQKVEFLVSFYNNEISEKSEIFDDQFSVERPDGSNFTLKIRSTKLEDSAMYFCAGIEEPWGGNQPQHFGDGTRLSIL.